Listed below are T cell receptor beta chains from one sample, sequenced in a study of beta chain features in type 1 diabetes. Measured with immunoSEQ multiplex PCR; TCRdb has only the in-frame clones, and not every one. The profile covers some 250,000 clones, with 25% to 30% appearing a single time and roughly 4% taken by the ten largest. The specimen was central memory CD4+ T cells from blood. The receptors stem from a man younger than 40 in good health. CDR3s include the opening cysteine and the closing phenylalanine or tryptophan. The D gene is left open where the match is weak. Rows give clone size only sometimes, using once, few, many, or a class for an expanded clone.

TRBD2,NA,TRBJ2-3,TRBV2,CASSTPSGGRSTDTQYF,TGTGCCAGCAGTACCCCGAGCGGGGGCCGCAGCACAGATACGCAGTATTTT
TRBD1,NA,TRBJ2-7,TRBV7-2,CASSPRQGYEQYF,TGTGCCAGCAGCCCACGACAGGGCTACGAGCAGTACTTC
NA,few,TRBJ1-5,TRBV29-1,CSGGPTGGGNQPQHF,TGCAGTGGGGGACCCACGGGGGGCGGCAATCAGCCCCAGCATTTT
NA,NA,TRBJ1-3,TRBV7-2,CASSLGLDGNTIYF,TGTGCCAGCAGCTTAGGACTAGATGGAAACACCATATATTTT
TRBD2,few,TRBJ2-5,TRBV5-4,CASSKGGDPQDF,TGTGCCAGCAGCAAGGGAGGGGACCCACAGGACTTC
TRBD2,NA,TRBJ2-5,TRBV29-1,CSARTSGGETQYF,TGCAGCGCCCGGACTAGCGGGGGGGAGACCCAGTACTTC
NA,NA,TRBJ1-2,TRBV20-1,CSARISHGYTF,TGCAGTGCTAGAATCAGTCATGGCTACACCTTC
NA,few,TRBJ2-6,TRBV18,CATSGGQRWANVLTF,TGTGCCACCTCCGGGGGCCAGCGTTGGGCCAACGTCCTGACTTTC
NA,NA,TRBJ2-2,TRBV30,CAWIQLRTGELFF,TGTGCCTGGATCCAGCTACGGACCGGGGAGCTGTTTTTT
TRBD1,few,TRBJ2-7,TRBV28,CASSYDRGEQYF,TGTGCCAGCAGTTACGACAGGGGCGAGCAGTACTTC
NA,few,TRBJ1-1,TRBV30,CAWRVDGYTEAFF,TGTGCCTGGAGGGTAGACGGTTACACTGAAGCTTTCTTT
TRBD1,NA,TRBJ2-3,TRBV15,CATSRDQKQGADTQYF,TGTGCCACCAGCAGAGACCAGAAACAGGGGGCAGATACGCAGTATTTT
TRBD2,few,TRBJ2-3,TRBV5-1,CASSAGGYGRGQDTQYF,TGCGCCAGCAGCGCCGGTGGGTACGGGAGGGGCCAAGATACGCAGTATTTT
NA,few,TRBJ2-5,TRBV18,CASSPTQETQYF,TGTGCCAGCTCACCGACTCAAGAGACCCAGTACTTC
NA,NA,TRBJ2-7,TRBV2,CASDRTPPYEQYF,TGTGCCAGCGACCGGACTCCACCCTACGAGCAGTACTTC
TRBD2,NA,TRBJ2-2,TRBV10-2,CASSAGGSNTGELFF,TGCGCCAGCAGTGCGGGCGGGAGCAACACCGGGGAGCTGTTTTTT
NA,once,TRBJ1-1,TRBV6-5,CASSYQSNTEAFF,TGTGCCAGCAGTTACCAGTCGAACACTGAAGCTTTCTTT
TRBD1,few,TRBJ2-2,TRBV29-1,CSVDRGTGELFF,TGCAGCGTTGACAGGGGGACCGGGGAGCTGTTTTTT
NA,once,TRBJ2-1,TRBV20-1,CSAIDNEQFF,TGCAGTGCTATCGACAATGAGCAGTTCTTC
TRBD1,NA,TRBJ1-5,TRBV2,CASSTDRGNQPQHF,TGTGCCAGCAGCACAGACAGGGGCAATCAGCCCCAGCATTTT
NA,many,TRBJ2-3,TRBV29-1,CSFWEVTDTQYF,TGCAGTTTCTGGGAAGTCACAGATACGCAGTATTTT
NA,NA,TRBJ1-2,TRBV27,CASSNRAPRVDGYTF,TGTGCCAGCAGTAACCGGGCCCCAAGGGTTGATGGCTACACCTTC
NA,few,TRBJ1-5,TRBV10-2,CASSEVSLGSQHF,TGCGCCAGCAGTGAGGTCTCCCTCGGGTCCCAGCATTTT
TRBD1,NA,TRBJ1-1,TRBV6-1,CATIQGVLSGAEAFF,TGTGCCACAATACAGGGGGTACTTTCTGGCGCTGAAGCTTTCTTT
NA,NA,TRBJ1-2,TRBV30,CAWSISGAFYGYTF,TGTGCCTGGAGTATCTCCGGGGCCTTCTATGGCTACACCTTC
TRBD2,few,TRBJ2-1,TRBV27,CASSFLGTSRNEQFF,TGTGCCAGCAGTTTCCTCGGGACTAGCCGCAATGAGCAGTTCTTC
TRBD1,NA,TRBJ2-2,TRBV7-2,CASSLQPQGLTGELFF,TGTGCCAGCAGCTTGCAACCACAGGGGCTAACCGGGGAGCTGTTTTTT
NA,NA,TRBJ2-7,TRBV9,CASSVEPVDNYEQYF,TGTGCCAGCAGCGTAGAGCCAGTGGATAACTACGAGCAGTACTTC
NA,NA,TRBJ2-2,TRBV23-1,CASSQQGRAGSCFF,NA
TRBD2,NA,TRBJ2-1,TRBV9,CASSVVASGMYNEQFF,TGTGCCAGCAGCGTAGTGGCTAGCGGGATGTACAATGAGCAGTTCTTC
TRBD1,NA,TRBJ1-2,TRBV5-1,CASSLSWTGSYGYTF,TGCGCCAGCAGCTTGTCGTGGACAGGGAGCTATGGCTACACCTTC
TRBD1,few,TRBJ2-3,TRBV2,CASSADRDHGVGYYF,TGTGCCAGCAGTGCGGACAGGGATCACGGGGTGGGGTATTATTTT
NA,few,TRBJ2-3,TRBV4-3,CASSQSGGARTDTQYF,TGCGCCAGCAGCCAGTCTGGGGGCGCGAGGACAGATACGCAGTATTTT
NA,NA,TRBJ2-7,TRBV6-1,CASSEGPLLQYF,TGTGCCAGCAGTGAAGGCCCACTGCTCCAGTACTTC